The 2 T cell receptor beta chains in this list originate from one sample, sequenced in a study of early T cells in non-severe SARS-CoV-2 infection (TCRdb year 2021). Receptor amplification or capture employed 5' RACE. Sequencing was carried out with a NextSeq 500. Starting from the raw public reads, TCRdb applied fastp trimming at Q25, assembled clones with MiXCR and retained in-frame beta chains. Each record represents a unique CDR3 protein, reported with the most common genes and DNA among its rows. The table for this sample lists 75,000 to 90,000 distinct CDR3 sequences; under 11% of them were counted only once. In total, the top ten clones hold 8% to 8.5% of the sample. This specimen consisted of whole blood, obtained at baseline. These receptor sequences come from an adult who was a healthcare worker with PCR-confirmed SARS-CoV-2 infection or an uninfected control (not recorded which).

This clonotype was found many times. The chain combines TRBV4-1 with TRBJ2-3, with TRBD2 matching over 8 bases. The length of the CDR3 is 17 residues. Germline assignment: CDR1 MGHRA and CDR2 YSYEKL. J lost 2 bases, V lost 0 bases, and 7 bases had no gene match. CDR3 in DNA: TGCGCCAGCAGCCAAGAGCTTAGCGGGGACCACACAGATACGCAGTATTTT. It specifies CASSQELSGDHTDTQYF.

This clonotype was observed many times. The V gene is TRBV20-1, the J gene TRBJ2-1, with D uncertain. CDR3 length equals 15 residues. Per the germline V gene, CDR1 is DFQATT and CDR2 is SNEGSKA (reference sequence). The V end was cut by 6 bases, the J end by 0 bases, with 15 bases between. The CDR3 coding sequence is TGCAGTGCGGGAAACCCGGAGTCCTCCTACAATGAGCAGTTCTTC. Protein product: CSAGNPESSYNEQFF.